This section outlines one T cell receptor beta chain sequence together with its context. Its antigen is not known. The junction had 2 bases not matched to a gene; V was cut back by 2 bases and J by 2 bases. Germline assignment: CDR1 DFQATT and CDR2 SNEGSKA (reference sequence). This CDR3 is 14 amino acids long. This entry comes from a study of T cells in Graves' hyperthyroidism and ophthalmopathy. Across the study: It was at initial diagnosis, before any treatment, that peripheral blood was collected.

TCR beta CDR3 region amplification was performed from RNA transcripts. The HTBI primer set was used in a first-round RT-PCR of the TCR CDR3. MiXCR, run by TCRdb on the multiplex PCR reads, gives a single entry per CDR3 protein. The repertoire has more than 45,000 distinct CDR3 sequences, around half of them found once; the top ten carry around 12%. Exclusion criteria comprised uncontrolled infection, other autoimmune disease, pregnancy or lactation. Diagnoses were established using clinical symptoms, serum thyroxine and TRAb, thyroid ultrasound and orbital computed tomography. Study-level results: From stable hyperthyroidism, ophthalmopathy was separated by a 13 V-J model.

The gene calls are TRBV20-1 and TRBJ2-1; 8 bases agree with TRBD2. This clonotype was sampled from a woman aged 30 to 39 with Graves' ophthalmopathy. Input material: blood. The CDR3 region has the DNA TGCAGTGCTAGACGGCGGGAGGCCTACAATGAGCAGTTCTTC. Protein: CSARRREAYNEQFF.